This entry features one T cell receptor beta chain sequence. What it binds is not known. The entry originates in a study of beta chain features in type 1 diabetes. Reverse transcribing all isolated RNA meant expressed TCRB transcripts were sequenced. Sequencing used immunoSEQ multiplex PCR; TCRdb keeps in-frame clones, though not all of them. Of 860,000 or so clones in the sample, roughly a sixth were seen once. Germline V gene data show CDR1 as SGDLS and CDR2 as YYNGEE. This CDR3 is 15 amino acids long. V lost 0 bases and J lost 2, with 10 bases in between. Study-level findings and limits: PCR could preferentially amplify shorter templates, alike in patients and controls.

The chain uses TRBV9 and TRBJ2-3; perhaps TRBD1 as D (5 bases). Sequencing was carried out using naive CD4+ T cells from blood. The sequence came from a woman in her late teens or twenties in good health. CDR3 nucleotide sequence: TGTGCCAGCAGCGTAGCTGACAGAAACACAGATACGCAGTATTTT. Translation: CASSVADRNTDTQYF.